The text below deals with one T cell receptor (beta chain). Its specificity is unknown. The study ran its PCR with 60 Vbeta and 13 Jbeta primers. Only in-frame clones appear in the TCRdb table, and some are missing; sequencing was by immunoSEQ multiplex PCR. The sample has approximately 95,000 clones, 75% to 85% seen once. The V segment lost 3 bases and the J segment 9 bases; nucleotides outside the gene matches: 2. Per the germline V gene, CDR1 is LGHNT and CDR2 is FRNRAP. The CDR3 contains 13 residues. The data originate from a study of cytomegalovirus exposure and HLA in healthy donors. At the level of the study: Earlier findings included some 120 million unique TCR beta sequences obtained from about 179 million T cells.

Findings and caveats of the study: Usually a TCR sequence was rare, but some public TCRs were found in many donors.

Material for sequencing was PBMCs. The chain carries TRBV12-5 and TRBJ2-1, with 10 bases identical to TRBD2. This TCR came from a man younger than 35 in good health and CMV-seropositive. This CDR3 reads CASGLGTSAEQFF. CDR3 nucleotide sequence: TGTGCTAGTGGTTTAGGGACTAGCGCTGAGCAGTTCTTC.